The next 27 T cell receptor beta chains were all read from a single sample in a study of OX40 agonist ivuxolimab in advanced cancers. Sequencing used immunoSEQ multiplex PCR; TCRdb keeps in-frame clones, though not all of them. The repertoire holds about 35,000 clones, with roughly 90% as singletons. The input for sequencing was CD4+ or CD8+ T cells sorted from blood, taken in a trial of the OX40 agonist ivuxolimab. These receptors came from an adult with an advanced solid tumor such as melanoma, head and neck, liver or kidney cancer.

J is TRBJ2-7 and V is TRBV11-2; 9 nucleotides align to TRBD1. The CDR3 consists of 13 residues. The V and J ends lost 5 bases and 4 bases, in that order; junction bases with no gene match: 3. Germline V gives CDR1 SGHAT, CDR2 FQNNGV. The CDR3 is CASSETGGYEQYF. The CDR3 bases are TGTGCCAGCAGCGAGACAGGGGGGTACGAGCAGTACTTC.

The V and J genes are TRBV4-1 and TRBJ2-1; 9 nucleotides line up with TRBD2. The CDR3 sequence is 17 residues long. Trimming took 1 base from V and 4 from J; bases not matched to a gene: 8. From germline, CDR1 is MGHRA and CDR2 YSYEKL. The CDR3 DNA reads as TGCGCCAGCAGCCAAGCGTTCGCGACTAGCGGTTACAATGAGCAGTTCTTC. Translation gives CASSQAFATSGYNEQFF.

The rearrangement links TRBV7-2 to TRBJ2-3; the D gene is possibly TRBD2 (5 bases). Germline lookup yields CDR1 SGHTA and CDR2 FQGNSA. The CDR3 covers 14 residues. The V end lost 5 bases, the J end lost 0 bases, and 9 bases lay between the germline ends. The CDR3 coding sequence is TGTGCCAGCAGCACTAGGCTGAGCACAGATACGCAGTATTTT. Its protein product is CASSTRLSTDTQYF.

For the CDR3, the DNA is TGTGCCATCAGTGACCTACCGACAGGGGGAGAGACCCAGTACTTC. It codes for CAISDLPTGGETQYF. The genes are TRBV10-3 and TRBJ2-5, with 9 bases that match TRBD1. CDR1 and CDR2 (germline): ENHRY, SYGVKD. V shed 3 bases and J 4 bases; nucleotides not matched to a gene: 6. The CDR3 is made up of 15 amino acids.

For the CDR3, the DNA is TGTGCCAGCAGCTTAGCGCGTCGGGGTGGGTCTTACGAGCAGTACTTC. Amino acids: CASSLARRGGSYEQYF. This chain joins TRBV7-2 and TRBJ2-7; D is possibly TRBD2 (5 bases). CDR1 is SGHTA, CDR2 FQGNSA, per germline. The CDR3 loop spans 16 amino acids. The V and J ends lost 0 bases and 4 bases respectively, with 16 bases between them.

The gene calls are TRBV13 and TRBJ2-7, with D possibly TRBD1 on 5 matching bases. CDR3 size: 14 residues. Germline CDR1 reads PRHDT; CDR2 reads FYEKMQ (reference sequence). Between the trimmed V and J ends, which lost 4 bases and 3 bases, there was a span of 13 bases. CDR3 sequence (DNA): TGTGCCAGCAGCTCAGGGCCCTCGGACTACGAGCAGTACTTC. As protein: CASSSGPSDYEQYF.

The sample holds one count of this clone. The CDR3 protein is CASSLAGEMTQYF. The CDR3 DNA is TGTGCCAGTAGTCTCGCCGGGGAGATGACCCAGTACTTC. J is TRBJ2-5 and V is TRBV19, with a weak D call TRBD2 (5 bases). There are 13 residues in the CDR3. Germline V gives CDR1 LNHDA, CDR2 SQIVND (reference sequence). Between the trimmed V and J ends, which lost 5 bases and 7 bases, there was a span of 14 bases.

V and J are TRBV28 and TRBJ1-5; 8 nucleotides align to TRBD1. This CDR3 is 16 amino acids long. Trimming took 4 bases from V and 6 from J; bases not matched to a gene: 11. Germline CDR1 MDHEN, CDR2 SYDVKM. CDR3 DNA: TGTGCCAGCAGTTCCCGGGACAGGAATGTACTTCAGCCCCAGCATTTT. Its protein is CASSSRDRNVLQPQHF.

The rearrangement links TRBV27 to TRBJ2-5, with 8 bases aligning to TRBD2. Trimming took 2 bases from V and 5 from J; bases not matched to a gene: 13. The CDR3 has 17 residues. The germline CDR1 and CDR2 sequences are MNHEY and SMNVEV (reference sequence). The CDR3 bases are TGTGCCAGCAGTTTAGGACTTCCGGGACTAGAATTGGAGACCCAGTACTTC. Its translation: CASSLGLPGLELETQYF.

The chain links TRBV18 to TRBJ1-2; 7 bases align to TRBD1. After removal of 5 bases from V and 4 bases from J, the junction contained 4 bases not matched to a gene. Germline V gene lookup returns CDR1 KGHSH and CDR2 LQKENI. This CDR3 contains 13 residues. The CDR3 here is CASSIGDSYGYTF. CDR3 DNA sequence: TGTGCCAGCTCAATTGGGGACAGCTATGGCTACACCTTC.

Regarding this clone: Other nucleotide sequences from this sample produce the same CDR3. The V and J genes are TRBV28 and TRBJ2-7; D perhaps matches TRBD1 (6 bases). Deletions cut 3 bases from V and 4 bases from J, with 10 bases between. CDR1 MDHEN and CDR2 SYDVKM come from the germline V gene. The CDR3 length is 13 residues. CDR3 bases: TGTGCCAGCAGTTTCCCGCAGGGGTACGAGCAGTACTTC. Its protein product is CASSFPQGYEQYF. The full variable domain, its missing parts supplied by reference TRBV28 and TRBJ2-7, is DVKVTQSSRYLVKRTGEKVFLECVQDMDHENMFWYRQDPGLGLRLIYFSYDVKMKEKGDIPEGYSVSREKKERFSLILESASTNQTSMYLCASSFPQGYEQYFGPGTRLTVT.

V is TRBV28 and J is TRBJ2-7; 7 positions agree with TRBD1. The CDR3 has 15 amino acids. J lost 0 bases, V lost 7 bases, and 9 bases had no gene match. CDR1 MDHEN and CDR2 SYDVKM come from the germline V gene. The CDR3 region is CASTSTGLSSYEQYF. As DNA, the CDR3 is TGTGCCAGCACCTCGACAGGGCTTAGCTCCTACGAGCAGTACTTC.

The V gene is TRBV18, the J gene TRBJ2-1; 9 bases are shared with TRBD1. The germline V gene has CDR1 KGHSH and CDR2 LQKENI. CDR3 size: 14 residues. The trim removed 5 bases at V and 9 bases at J, leaving 8 bases unmatched. CDR3 loop: CASSIQGALGEQFF. The CDR3 nucleotides are TGTGCCAGCTCAATACAGGGGGCGCTTGGTGAGCAGTTCTTC.

The gene calls are TRBV29-1 and TRBJ2-6; D not resolved. CDR1 and CDR2 from the germline V gene are SQVTM and ANQGSEA. This CDR3 comprises 15 residues. The V and J ends lost 6 bases and 1 base respectively, with 13 bases between them. Written as DNA, the CDR3 is TGCAGCGTGACCCAAACAGATTCTGGGGCCAACGTCCTGACTTTC. Its protein is CSVTQTDSGANVLTF.

The chain combines TRBV9 with TRBJ2-7, with 10 bases identical to TRBD1. The CDR3 spans 16 residues. V gave up 3 bases and J gave up 4 bases; unmatched junction bases: 10. CDR1 and CDR2 (germline): SGDLS, YYNGEE. CDR3 bases: TGTGCCAGCAGCGCTGGGACAGGGGTCCAGCAGTACGAGCAGTACTTC. Protein sequence: CASSAGTGVQQYEQYF.

This sequence joins TRBV28 and TRBJ1-5; 7 bases line up with TRBD1. Germline-derived CDR1 and CDR2 are MDHEN and SYDVKM. The CDR3 spans 14 residues. The V and J ends lost 2 bases and 2 bases, in that order; junction bases with no gene match: 0. The CDR3 region is CASSLGQGNQPQHF. CDR3 bases: TGTGCCAGCAGTTTAGGACAGGGCAATCAGCCCCAGCATTTT. The complete variable domain, with remaining parts taken from reference TRBV28 and TRBJ1-5, reads DVKVTQSSRYLVKRTGEKVFLECVQDMDHENMFWYRQDPGLGLRLIYFSYDVKMKEKGDIPEGYSVSREKKERFSLILESASTNQTSMYLCASSLGQGNQPQHFGDGTRLSIL.

The V call is TRBV13, the J call TRBJ2-1; D remains ambiguous. Per the germline V gene, CDR1 is PRHDT and CDR2 is FYEKMQ (reference sequence). V dropped 0 bases and J dropped 6 bases, with 12 bases sitting between them. The CDR3 runs 15 residues. As DNA, the CDR3 is TGTGCCAGCAGCTTAGGGACTTATGGGCTCAATGAGCAGTTCTTC. This encodes CASSLGTYGLNEQFF.

The CDR3 DNA is TGCGCCAGCAGCGAGGGGTCGGTACTCCACTTT. Protein sequence: CASSEGSVLHF. The chain uses TRBV5-1 and TRBJ1-6, with D perhaps TRBD1 (5 bases). This CDR3 comprises 11 residues. V dropped 4 bases and J dropped 16 bases, with 12 bases sitting between them. CDR1 and CDR2 (germline): SGHRS, YFSETQ.

This clone was seen a single time. The CDR3 coding sequence is TGCGCCAGCACCGACTTTCCTGGGGTGGAGACCCAGTACTTC. Translation gives CASTDFPGVETQYF. This chain uses TRBV4-1 with TRBJ2-5, with no clear D. V was pared by 7 bases and J by 5 bases, with 17 bases between. This CDR3 comprises 14 residues. Germline loops: CDR1 MGHRA, CDR2 YSYEKL.

This rearrangement joins TRBV5-6 to TRBJ2-1; a weak D match, TRBD2 (5 bases). Trimming took off 1 base at V and 2 bases at J, with 10 bases between the two ends. The CDR3 runs to 15 residues. The germline gives CDR1 SGHDT, CDR2 YYEEEE. CDR3 region: CASSLSGGAYNEQFF. CDR3 DNA: TGTGCCAGCAGCTTGAGCGGCGGAGCCTACAATGAGCAGTTCTTC.

This CDR3 is CASSVPGLTDTQYF. The CDR3 region has the DNA TGTGCCAGCAGTGTCCCGGGCCTCACAGATACGCAGTATTTT. V gene TRBV2 combines with J gene TRBJ2-3, with no clear D. The ends were cut back, 4 bases at V and 2 bases at J, with 10 bases in the middle. The CDR3 is 14 amino acids. Germline loops: CDR1 SNHLY, CDR2 FYNNEI. The entire variable domain, with the rest obtained from reference TRBV2 and TRBJ2-3, is as follows: EPEVTQTPSHQVTQMGQEVILRCVPISNHLYFYWYRQILGQKVEFLVSFYNNEISEKSEIFDDQFSVERPDGSNFTLKIRSTKLEDSAMYFCASSVPGLTDTQYFGPGTRLTVL.

This chain joins TRBV25-1 and TRBJ2-7, with D uncertain. Germline CDR1 reads MGHDK; CDR2 reads SYGVNS. V dropped 4 bases and J dropped 4 bases, with 17 bases sitting between them. CDR3 length: 15 amino acids. The CDR3 reads CASSGERARNYEQYF. CDR3 sequence (DNA): TGTGCCAGCAGTGGGGAAAGGGCGCGAAATTACGAGCAGTACTTC.

The chain employs TRBV9 and TRBJ2-3; TRBD2 might be the D (6 bases). V lost 3 bases, J lost 4 bases, and 18 bases lay in between. Germline V CDR1 and CDR2: SGDLS, YYNGEE. This CDR3 region has 16 residues. The CDR3: CASSARTGEKSDTQYF. As DNA, the CDR3 is TGTGCCAGCAGCGCCCGAACGGGAGAAAAATCAGATACGCAGTATTTT. Based on the CDR3 plus reference TRBV9 and TRBJ2-3, the full variable domain is DSGVTQTPKHLITATGQRVTLRCSPRSGDLSVYWYQQSLDQGLQFLIQYYNGEERAKGNILERFSAQQFPDLHSELNLSSLELGDSALYFCASSARTGEKSDTQYFGPGTRLTVL.

The rearrangement uses TRBV6-5 and TRBJ2-1; D perhaps matches TRBD2 (6 bases). Deletions cut 5 bases from V and 10 bases from J, with 12 bases between. In germline, CDR1 is MNHEY, CDR2 SVGAGI. The CDR3 loop spans 12 amino acids. CDR3 sequence (DNA): TGTGCCAGCAGTGGGACTTGGGGCGAGCAGTTCTTC. Its translation is CASSGTWGEQFF.

The rearrangement links TRBV27 to TRBJ2-5; D is perhaps TRBD1 (6 bases). The better agreement between TRBJ2-7 and the DNA end casts doubt on the J call. This CDR3 region has 13 residues. Germline CDR1 MNHEY, CDR2 SMNVEV (reference sequence). The CDR3 bases are TGTGCCAGCGGGTACGGGACAACCTACGAGCAGTACTTC. Translating it yields CASGYGTTYEQYF.

This chain connects TRBV28 to TRBJ2-5; 8 bases fit TRBD1. This CDR3 region has 15 residues. The V and J ends lost 7 bases and 5 bases, in that order; junction bases with no gene match: 12. Germline V gives CDR1 MDHEN, CDR2 SYDVKM. The CDR3 DNA is TGTGCCAGCATGGATCGGCAGGGGGCTTGGGAGACCCAGTACTTC. Protein: CASMDRQGAWETQYF.

The V gene is TRBV27, the J gene TRBJ2-7, with 10 nucleotides matching TRBD2. This CDR3 comprises 15 residues. Germline CDR1 and CDR2: MNHEY and SMNVEV (reference sequence). Trimming removed 3 bases from V and 3 bases from J; junction bases left unmatched: 5. CDR3 sequence (DNA): TGTGCCAGCAGTTTGCGGACTAGCGGCCACTACGAGCAGTACTTC. This codes for CASSLRTSGHYEQYF.